Below, 31 T cell receptor beta chains from the same sample are listed, as sequenced in a study of blood T cell repertoires in COVID-19. The table came from immunoSEQ multiplex PCR; TCRdb's copy has only in-frame clones and leaves some out. Of a few hundred thousand clones listed, around 85% are singletons. The specimen was PBMCs or T cells enriched from blood (not recorded which). The receptors stem from a woman in her thirties or forties with acute COVID-19.

Regarding this clone: At one of its ends the junction is not consistent with the germline gene, which may arise from a read error. This chain links TRBV2 with TRBJ2-5, with D tentatively TRBD2 (6 bases). Germline CDR1 is SNHLY and CDR2 is FYNNEI. The CDR3 totals 11 residues. The CDR3 here is CTSGQGETQYF. The DNA of the CDR3 is TGTACCAGCGGGCAGGGAGAGACCCAGTACTTC.

The gene calls are TRBV6-5 and TRBJ2-3, with D perhaps TRBD2 (5 bases). Germline lookup yields CDR1 MNHEY and CDR2 SVGAGI. The CDR3 has 13 residues. The V end lost 7 bases, the J end lost 5 bases, and 13 bases lay between the germline ends. The CDR3 DNA reads TGTGCCAGCACCCCAACCGGAGGAGATACGCAGTATTTT. The encoded protein is CASTPTGGDTQYF.

V usage is TRBV19 and J usage is TRBJ1-5, with 7 nucleotides matching TRBD1. Germline CDR1 and CDR2: LNHDA and SQIVND (reference sequence). CDR3 size: 15 residues. Trimming removed 5 bases from V and 6 bases from J; junction bases left unmatched: 10. The CDR3: CASSRYRDSGQPQHF. CDR3 DNA sequence: TGTGCCAGTAGTCGCTACCGGGACAGCGGTCAGCCCCAGCATTTT. Filled out from reference TRBV19 and TRBJ1-5, the complete variable domain reads DGGITQSPKYLFRKEGQNVTLSCEQNLNHDAMYWYRQDPGQGLRLIYYSQIVNDFQKGDIAEGYSVSREKKESFPLTVTSAQKNPTAFYLCASSRYRDSGQPQHFGDGTRLSIL.

V gene TRBV28 combines with J gene TRBJ2-3, with D perhaps TRBD1 (5 bases). This CDR3 comprises 13 residues. Germline V gene data show CDR1 as MDHEN and CDR2 as SYDVKM. Trimming took off 10 bases at V and 2 bases at J, with 13 bases between the two ends. CDR3 nucleotides: TGTGCCACCTCAGGGTCATTCACAGATACGCAGTATTTT. This gives the protein CATSGSFTDTQYF.

The chain recombines TRBV7-2 with TRBJ2-3; perhaps TRBD2 as D (6 bases). Germline V gene data show CDR1 as SGHTA and CDR2 as FQGNSA. This CDR3 region has 15 residues. V dropped 1 base and J dropped 0 bases, with 8 bases sitting between them. The CDR3 sequence: CASSLVGTSTDTQYF. CDR3 DNA: TGTGCCAGCAGCTTAGTGGGGACTAGCACAGATACGCAGTATTTT.

The chain combines TRBV30 with TRBJ2-1; D remains ambiguous. The ends were cut back, 3 bases at V and 0 bases at J, with 9 bases in the middle. The CDR3 sequence is 14 residues long. Looked up from germline, CDR1 is GTSNPN and CDR2 is SVGIG (reference sequence). The DNA of the CDR3 is TGTGCCTGGAGACAATCCTCCTCCTACAATGAGCAGTTCTTC. Encoded protein: CAWRQSSSYNEQFF. Supplemented by reference TRBV30 and TRBJ2-1, the full variable domain reads SQTIHQWPATLVQPVGSPLSLECTVEGTSNPNLYWYRQAAGRGLQLLFYSVGIGQISSEVPQNLSASRPQDRQFILSSKKLLLSDSGFYLCAWRQSSSYNEQFFGPGTRLTVL.

The V gene is TRBV7-8, the J gene TRBJ2-2; TRBD1 matches 11 bases. The V segment lost 4 bases and the J segment 7 bases; nucleotides outside the gene matches: 5. The length of the CDR3 is 15 residues. Germline V gene data show CDR1 as SGHVS and CDR2 as FQNEAQ. CDR3 protein: CASSSGQGENGELFF. The CDR3 DNA reads as TGTGCCAGCAGCTCGGGACAGGGGGAAAACGGGGAGCTGTTTTTT.

This chain uses TRBV28 with TRBJ2-5; a possible D gene is TRBD1 (5 bases). The V gene's germline CDR1 is MDHEN and CDR2 SYDVKM. Trimming took off 4 bases at V and 3 bases at J, with 12 bases between the two ends. The CDR3 covers 14 residues. The DNA of the CDR3 is TGTGCCAGCAGTTCCCTGGGCAGGGAAGAGACCCAGTACTTC. The encoded protein is CASSSLGREETQYF.

CDR3 amino acids: CASSGELAPYEQYF. The CDR3 DNA sequence: TGTGCCAGCAGCGGAGAACTAGCGCCATACGAGCAGTACTTC. The chain links TRBV5-4 to TRBJ2-7; 7 bases are a match to TRBD2. J lost 4 bases, V lost 4 bases, and 8 bases had no gene match. This CDR3 is built from 14 residues. Per germline, CDR1 SGHNT and CDR2 YYREEE (reference sequence).

This chain links TRBV7-9 with TRBJ2-1; 11 nucleotides agree with TRBD2. The CDR3 covers 15 residues. Germline values: CDR1 SEHNR, CDR2 FQNEAQ (reference sequence). Losses at the gene ends were 1 base for V and 6 bases for J; bases not matched to a gene: 2. CDR3 bases: TGTGCCAGCAGCTTAGGACTAGCGGGATCCAATGAGCAGTTCTTC. Translating it yields CASSLGLAGSNEQFF.

The V call is TRBV10-3, the J call TRBJ1-2; D uncertain. This CDR3 is built from 15 residues. The V and J ends lost 2 bases and 6 bases respectively, with 16 bases between them. CDR1 and CDR2 from the germline V gene are ENHRY and SYGVKD. CDR3 region: CAISEPPPRENGYTF. DNA of the CDR3: TGTGCCATCAGTGAGCCTCCCCCGAGGGAAAATGGCTACACCTTC.

The rearrangement joins TRBV11-3 to TRBJ2-2, with a tentative D call TRBD2 (5 bases). The CDR3 covers 13 residues. Germline-derived CDR1 and CDR2 are SGHNT and YENEEA. V dropped 3 bases and J dropped 7 bases, with 9 bases sitting between them. CDR3 sequence (DNA): TGTGCCAGCAGCTTTTCGGGGATCGGGGAGCTGTTTTTT. Translating gives CASSFSGIGELFF.

The chain employs TRBV7-2 and TRBJ2-3; 7 bases fit TRBD2. Germline CDR1 SGHTA, CDR2 FQGNSA. The CDR3 has 14 residues. Germline trimming cut 7 bases from V and 5 bases from J; bases unmatched to any gene: 9. The chain's CDR3 is CASTHFGREDTQYF. The CDR3 DNA reads as TGTGCCAGCACCCACTTTGGGAGGGAAGATACGCAGTATTTT.

This clone has just a few counts. V gene TRBV9 combines with J gene TRBJ2-2, with 11 bases aligning to TRBD2. Germline CDR1 and CDR2: SGDLS and YYNGEE. This CDR3 region has 17 residues. The J segment lost 5 bases and the V segment lost 3 bases, leaving 9 bases of the junction unmatched. CDR3 protein: CASSAHSGRVSTGELFF. Written as DNA, the CDR3 is TGTGCCAGCAGCGCCCATAGCGGGAGGGTCTCGACCGGGGAGCTGTTTTTT.

This chain joins TRBV5-1 and TRBJ2-1; the match to TRBD2 covers 11 bases. This CDR3 comprises 15 residues. J lost 8 bases, V lost 6 bases, and 10 bases had no gene match. Germline CDR1 is SGHRS and CDR2 is YFSETQ. DNA of the CDR3: TGCGCCAGCATACTAGCGGGAGATCTTAAGGATGAGCAGTTCTTC. It specifies CASILAGDLKDEQFF.

Turning to this clone: This specimen includes other DNA sequences encoding the same CDR3. The V call is TRBV20-1, the J call TRBJ1-2, with TRBD1 identical over 10 bases. The CDR3 length is 11 residues. V dropped 6 bases and J dropped 7; count of bases not matched to a gene: 2. CDR1 and CDR2 (germline): DFQATT, SNEGSKA (reference sequence). The CDR3 loop is CSARTGGGYTF. The CDR3 coding sequence is TGCAGTGCAAGGACAGGGGGTGGCTACACCTTC.

Here the CDR3 reads CASSLYGETGPNTEAFF. DNA for the CDR3: TGTGCCAGCAGCCTATATGGGGAAACAGGACCGAACACTGAAGCTTTCTTT. The V and J genes are TRBV28 and TRBJ1-1; a possible D gene is TRBD1 (5 bases). Germline V gene sequence: CDR1 MDHEN, CDR2 SYDVKM. The V end lost 6 bases, the J end lost 1 base, and 21 bases lay between the germline ends. The CDR3 has 17 residues. Complete variable domain (other parts from reference TRBV28 and TRBJ1-1): DVKVTQSSRYLVKRTGEKVFLECVQDMDHENMFWYRQDPGLGLRLIYFSYDVKMKEKGDIPEGYSVSREKKERFSLILESASTNQTSMYLCASSLYGETGPNTEAFFGQGTRLTVV.

The gene calls are TRBV4-3 and TRBJ2-5, with D uncertain. This CDR3 is 14 amino acids long. The V and J ends lost 0 bases and 7 bases respectively, with 12 bases between them. CDR1 and CDR2 (germline): LGHNA, YSLEER. CDR3 loop: CASSQDWATGTQYF. The CDR3 DNA is TGCGCCAGCAGCCAAGATTGGGCGACCGGGACCCAGTACTTC.

V and J are TRBV4-1 and TRBJ2-2; no definite D call. From germline, CDR1 is MGHRA and CDR2 YSYEKL. The CDR3 loop spans 13 amino acids. With 1 base removed from V and 4 bases from J, the gap between germline ends came to 4 bases. The CDR3 region is CASSQASTGELFF. The CDR3 DNA reads TGCGCCAGCAGCCAAGCATCCACCGGGGAGCTGTTTTTT.

The chain links TRBV5-8 to TRBJ2-7, with 7 bases identical to TRBD2. From germline, CDR1 is SGHTS and CDR2 YDEGEE. V gave up 3 bases and J gave up 3 bases; unmatched junction bases: 3. This CDR3 comprises 13 residues. CDR3 region: CASSSGLIYEQYF. The CDR3 DNA is TGTGCCAGCAGCTCGGGACTAATCTACGAGCAGTACTTC.

This clone was found a few times. V is TRBV2 and J is TRBJ1-5; 10 positions match TRBD1. J gave up 7 bases and V 4 bases, and 4 bases lay outside the gene matches. Germline CDR1 is SNHLY and CDR2 is FYNNEI. The CDR3 length is 14 residues. CDR3 coding DNA: TGTGCCAGCAGTGTGGGGACAGGGGCCCAGCCCCAGCATTTT. Amino acid sequence: CASSVGTGAQPQHF. Looking up the rest from reference TRBV2 and TRBJ1-5 gives the full variable domain: EPEVTQTPSHQVTQMGQEVILRCVPISNHLYFYWYRQILGQKVEFLVSFYNNEISEKSEIFDDQFSVERPDGSNFTLKIRSTKLEDSAMYFCASSVGTGAQPQHFGDGTRLSIL.

The V call is TRBV3-1 (or the pseudogene TRBV3-2), the J call TRBJ1-6, with 7 bases lining up with TRBD1. This CDR3 region has 15 residues. V shed 6 bases, J shed 10 bases, and the junction held 12 bases outside the gene matches. Germline V gene sequence: CDR1 LGHDT, CDR2 YNNKEL (reference sequence). The chain's CDR3 is CASRQTGTVGSPLHF. DNA for the CDR3: TGTGCCAGCAGACAAACCGGGACAGTGGGCTCACCCCTCCACTTT.

The CDR3: CASRQLGELFF. The CDR3 DNA reads TGTGCCAGCAGACAACTCGGGGAGCTGTTTTTT. The chain links TRBV3-1 (or the pseudogene TRBV3-2) to TRBJ2-2, with no clear D. The CDR3 spans 11 residues. V lost 6 bases and J lost 7, with 6 bases in between. From germline, CDR1 is LGHDT and CDR2 YNNKEL (reference sequence).

This chain uses TRBV9 with TRBJ2-1, with D maybe TRBD2 (6 bases). The germline V and J ends were trimmed by 0 bases and 5 bases, with 24 bases remaining between them. There are 19 residues in the CDR3. Germline assignment: CDR1 SGDLS and CDR2 YYNGEE. Written as DNA, the CDR3 is TGTGCCAGCAGCGTAGGGATCGGAGGGCCTCGTTGGGCAAACAATGAGCAGTTCTTC. It specifies CASSVGIGGPRWANNEQFF.

The V gene is TRBV7-9, the J gene TRBJ1-1; 10 nucleotides align to TRBD1. Looked up from germline, CDR1 is SEHNR and CDR2 is FQNEAQ (reference sequence). V dropped 3 bases and J dropped 4; count of bases not matched to a gene: 5. The CDR3 loop spans 15 amino acids. The CDR3 sequence is CASSFPDRGGTEAFF. The CDR3 DNA reads as TGTGCCAGCAGCTTCCCGGACAGGGGGGGCACTGAAGCTTTCTTT.

The chain uses TRBV11-3 and TRBJ2-3; TRBD2 matches at 7 bases. Losses at the gene ends were 5 bases for V and 2 bases for J; bases not matched to a gene: 7. Per germline, CDR1 SGHNT and CDR2 YENEEA. The CDR3 is 15 amino acids. CDR3 in DNA: TGTGCCAGCAGCCGCCGGGACTACCCCACAGATACGCAGTATTTT. Protein product: CASSRRDYPTDTQYF.

This rearrangement joins TRBV11-3 to TRBJ2-2; the match to TRBD2 covers 7 bases. The CDR3 runs to 18 residues. Germline V gene data show CDR1 as SGHNT and CDR2 as YENEEA. V shed 5 bases and J 1 base; nucleotides not matched to a gene: 13. This chain's CDR3 is CASSPSPWGTKNTGELFF. For the CDR3, the DNA is TGTGCCAGCAGCCCCTCCCCGTGGGGGACTAAGAACACCGGGGAGCTGTTTTTT.

The chain recombines TRBV6-5 with TRBJ2-1; D ambiguous. The CDR3 has 14 residues. V was cut by 4 bases and J by 4 bases, with 11 bases left in between. Per the germline V gene, CDR1 is MNHEY and CDR2 is SVGAGI. The CDR3 nucleotides read TGTGCCAGCAGTTGCGGCGTAGCTTACAATGAGCAGTTCTTC. It yields the protein CASSCGVAYNEQFF.

The chain carries TRBV3-1 (or the pseudogene TRBV3-2) and TRBJ1-5; 8 bases match TRBD1. Germline CDR1 and CDR2: LGHDT and YNNKEL (reference sequence). CDR3 length: 15 amino acids. V was pared by 1 base and J by 7 bases, with 6 bases of the junction left unmatched. Here the CDR3 reads CASSQGTTGGQPQHF. The CDR3 bases are TGTGCCAGCAGCCAAGGGACAACAGGGGGACAGCCCCAGCATTTT.

V is TRBV5-4 and J is TRBJ1-1, with 7 bases fitting TRBD1. The CDR3 consists of 16 residues. V dropped 0 bases and J dropped 1; count of bases not matched to a gene: 6. The germline gives CDR1 SGHNT, CDR2 YYREEE (reference sequence). CDR3 protein: CASSLERGLRNTEAFF. CDR3 DNA: TGTGCCAGCAGCTTGGAAAGGGGGCTGCGGAACACTGAAGCTTTCTTT.

The chain links TRBV6-6 to TRBJ2-2, with 11 positions matching TRBD2. Germline trimming cut 4 bases from V and 5 bases from J; bases unmatched to any gene: 6. The CDR3 covers 16 residues. Germline V lookup: CDR1 MNHNY, CDR2 SVGAGI (reference sequence). The CDR3 nucleotides read TGTGCCAGCAGTTCGGCCGGGACTAGCGGTACCGGGGAGCTGTTTTTT. Its translation: CASSSAGTSGTGELFF.